The 12 T cell receptor beta chains below were found in one sample sequenced in a study of CD8+ T cells in alopecia areata (dated by TCRdb to 2017 to 2018). This sample's time point label indicates: baseline before oral tofacitinib. Library construction relied on the immunoSEQ multiplex PCR assay. To provide template for TCR sequencing, every sample had RNA extracted and reverse transcribed into cDNA. TCRdb carries this immuneACCESS record with in-frame sequences only. Its versions omit some clonotypes, under half of them owing to an unresolved V gene in the studies checked, with the rest unexplained. This sample holds some 170,000 clones; roughly 66% were observed only once. The ten largest account for 11% of the sample. The specimen was CD8+ T cells sorted from blood, collected at week 0. The source is a human donor with alopecia areata.

This chain joins TRBV30 and TRBJ1-6, with a weak D call TRBD1 (5 bases). Germline-derived CDR1 and CDR2 are GTSNPN and SVGIG (reference sequence). The CDR3 spans 16 residues. V was clipped by 2 bases and J by 0 bases, with 11 bases between them. In DNA form, the CDR3 reads TGTGCCTGGAGTAAGGGGTACAGCTCCTATAATTCACCCCTCCACTTT. Translating gives CAWSKGYSSYNSPLHF.

This clone was observed a few times. The chain employs TRBV9 and TRBJ2-2, with TRBD2 identical over 7 bases. V shed 0 bases, J shed 6 bases, and the junction held 8 bases outside the gene matches. The CDR3 contains 16 residues. The germline CDR1 and CDR2 sequences are SGDLS and YYNGEE. The CDR3: CASSVGGTTSAGELFF. Written as DNA, the CDR3 is TGTGCCAGCAGCGTAGGAGGGACTACCTCTGCCGGGGAGCTGTTTTTT.

This clone has more than one count but fewer than ten. The rearrangement joins TRBV13 to TRBJ2-2; the match to TRBD2 covers 8 bases. The CDR3 has 17 residues. Germline CDR1 PRHDT, CDR2 FYEKMQ (reference sequence). V was clipped by 0 bases and J by 8 bases; unmatched bases: 11. The CDR3 DNA reads as TGTGCCAGCAGCTTAGGGCGGCTAGCGGGCCCCCCGGGGGAGCTGTTTTTT. It translates to CASSLGRLAGPPGELFF.

The rearrangement links TRBV4-1 to TRBJ2-5, with 7 positions matching TRBD2. This CDR3 has 16 residues. V lost 3 bases and J lost 1; bases outside the gene matches: 8. Germline loops: CDR1 MGHRA, CDR2 YSYEKL. The CDR3 reads CASSHPMGEGQETQYF. CDR3 coding DNA: TGCGCCAGCAGCCACCCCATGGGGGAGGGCCAAGAGACCCAGTACTTC.

This chain joins TRBV15 and TRBJ1-5; TRBD1 aligns across 7 bases. V gave up 0 bases and J gave up 6 bases; unmatched junction bases: 5. CDR1 LNHNV and CDR2 YYDKDF come from the germline V gene (reference sequence). The length of the CDR3 is 15 residues. The CDR3 reads CATSRDRGIGQPQHF. In nucleotides, the CDR3 is TGTGCCACCAGCAGAGACAGGGGGATTGGTCAGCCCCAGCATTTT.

The chain employs TRBV15 and TRBJ2-1; 9 nucleotides align to TRBD2. Unmatched junction bases numbered 7, after V lost 3 bases and J lost 7 bases. CDR3 size: 15 residues. Per germline, CDR1 LNHNV and CDR2 YYDKDF (reference sequence). The CDR3 sequence: CATSRISGGRNEQFF. The CDR3 DNA reads TGTGCCACCAGCAGGATTAGCGGGGGCCGAAATGAGCAGTTCTTC.

This clone was counted between two and nine times. The chain is built from TRBV27 and TRBJ2-7, with 7 bases lining up with TRBD1. CDR1 is MNHEY, CDR2 SMNVEV, per germline (reference sequence). CDR3 length: 13 residues. Unmatched junction bases numbered 4, after V lost 6 bases and J lost 2 bases. For the CDR3, the DNA is TGTGCCAGCAGCGAAGACAGGGCCTACGAGCAGTACTTC. Translated, it gives CASSEDRAYEQYF.

The genes are TRBV7-9 and TRBJ2-2; 9 bases align to TRBD2. The J segment lost 2 bases and the V segment lost 8 bases, leaving 15 bases of the junction unmatched. There are 18 residues in the CDR3. Germline V CDR1 and CDR2: SEHNR, FQNEAQ (reference sequence). The CDR3 DNA reads TGTGCCAGCCGTAAGAACCGGGAGCGGGGGGACAACACCGGGGAGCTGTTTTTT. Encoded protein: CASRKNRERGDNTGELFF.

The rearrangement links TRBV7-9 to TRBJ2-2; no definite D call. Germline V gene sequence: CDR1 SEHNR, CDR2 FQNEAQ (reference sequence). CDR3 length: 17 residues. V was shortened by 2 bases and J by 1 base, with 14 bases between the two germline ends. Here the CDR3 reads CASSLRYPSRNTGELFF. As DNA, the CDR3 is TGTGCCAGCAGCTTACGTTACCCTTCAAGGAACACCGGGGAGCTGTTTTTT.

The chain has TRBV2 and TRBJ1-5; the D is unclear. The CDR3 has 14 amino acids. CDR1 SNHLY and CDR2 FYNNEI come from the germline V gene. The V end was cut by 2 bases, the J end by 4 bases, with 9 bases between. The CDR3 nucleotides read TGTGCCAGCAGTGAACCGGGGTCTAATCAGCCCCAGCATTTT. Its translation: CASSEPGSNQPQHF.

This clone was counted once. The CDR3 here is CAWSVVSGLPEYF. The CDR3 DNA is TGTGCCTGGAGTGTAGTCTCGGGACTCCCGGAATATTTT. V and J are TRBV30 and TRBJ2-3, with a possible D match to TRBD2 (6 bases). With 0 bases removed from V and 15 bases from J, the gap between germline ends came to 19 bases. Germline assignment: CDR1 GTSNPN and CDR2 SVGIG (reference sequence). The CDR3 sequence is 13 residues long.

This clone was found a few times. This sequence joins TRBV23-1 and TRBJ2-3; D ambiguous. Being an ORF, TRBV23-1 has a function that is uncertain. The CDR3 spans 14 residues. V was trimmed by 11 bases and J by 10 bases, leaving 25 bases between them. As DNA, the CDR3 is TGCGCCCCAAAACAAGTTGGGCCTACGGATGCGCAGTATTTT. Amino acid sequence: CAPKQVGPTDAQYF.